Below, 10 T cell receptor beta chains from the same sample are listed, as sequenced in a study of T cell repertoires in aging, cancer and after chemotherapy. TCR beta rearrangements were amplified from peripheral blood genomic DNA. Multiplex touch-down PCR with TRB-A/B primers amplified rearranged V-D-J TRB sequences. One entry per CDR3 protein, called by TCRdb with MiXCR from the multiplex PCR reads. The sample yields over 9,000 distinct CDR3 sequences, over 35% seen once. The material sequenced was blood. These receptors were collected from a human donor in good health.

The J gene is TRBJ2-7, the V gene TRBV18, with TRBD2 matching 9 bases. Per the germline V gene, CDR1 is KGHSH and CDR2 is LQKENI. V was pared by 0 bases and J by 4 bases, with 4 bases of the junction left unmatched. The CDR3 has 15 residues. The CDR3 spells CASSPPGLATYEQYF. The CDR3 nucleotides read TGTGCCAGCTCACCACCGGGACTAGCCACTTACGAGCAGTACTTC.

This clonotype was counted a few times. V and J are TRBV7-2 and TRBJ1-3, with D maybe TRBD1 (6 bases). Germline V gene data show CDR1 as SGHTA and CDR2 as FQGNSA. V was clipped by 5 bases and J by 7 bases, with 24 bases between them. This CDR3 is 17 amino acids long. The CDR3 DNA follows: TGTGCCAGCAGCCTACCCCGGGGAGAGTCTCAGGGGAACACCATATATTTT. Translated, it gives CASSLPRGESQGNTIYF.

The V call is TRBV6-5, the J call TRBJ2-3; D gene ambiguous. V was cut by 7 bases and J by 6 bases, with 11 bases left in between. From germline, CDR1 is MNHEY and CDR2 SVGAGI. The CDR3 loop spans 12 amino acids. CDR3 residues: CASTSEGDTQYF. In nucleotides, the CDR3 is TGTGCCAGCACCTCCGAAGGGGATACGCAGTATTTT.

This clonotype has more than one count but fewer than ten. The rearrangement links TRBV5-6 to TRBJ2-1; D is unresolved. The germline V and J ends were trimmed by 2 bases and 0 bases, with 6 bases remaining between them. Germline loops: CDR1 SGHDT, CDR2 YYEEEE. The CDR3 is made up of 14 amino acids. As DNA, the CDR3 is TGTGCCAGCAGCTTTGGTAGCTCCTACAATGAGCAGTTCTTC. Protein sequence: CASSFGSSYNEQFF. The full variable domain, completed using reference TRBV5-6 and TRBJ2-1, is DAGVTQSPTHLIKTRGQQVTLRCSPKSGHDTVSWYQQALGQGPQFIFQYYEEEERQRGNFPDRFSGHQFPNYSSELNVNALLLGDSALYLCASSFGSSYNEQFFGPGTRLTVL.

This clonotype was counted between two and nine times. The chain is built from TRBV19 and TRBJ2-1, with TRBD1 matching over 7 bases. This CDR3 has 17 residues. J lost 0 bases, V lost 6 bases, and 11 bases had no gene match. CDR1 and CDR2 (germline): LNHDA, SQIVND (reference sequence). As DNA, the CDR3 is TGTGCCAGTAGCAAGGGGACAGCGACCTCCTCCTACAATGAGCAGTTCTTC. Encoded protein: CASSKGTATSSYNEQFF.

CDR3 sequence: CASTRGGQGSYEQYF. DNA of the CDR3: TGTGCCAGCACCAGGGGGGGACAGGGATCCTACGAGCAGTACTTC. V usage is TRBV5-4 and J usage is TRBJ2-7; 9 bases align to TRBD1. The CDR3 loop spans 15 amino acids. Germline lookup yields CDR1 SGHNT and CDR2 YYREEE (reference sequence). The J segment lost 1 base and the V segment lost 6 bases, leaving 8 bases of the junction unmatched. Looking up the rest from reference TRBV5-4 and TRBJ2-7 gives the full variable domain: ETGVTQSPTHLIKTRGQQVTLRCSSQSGHNTVSWYQQALGQGPQFIFQYYREEENGRGNFPPRFSGLQFPNYSSELNVNALELDDSALYLCASTRGGQGSYEQYFGPGTRLTVT.

With respect to this clonotype: The germline gene is not matched at one end of the junction; a read error may be the cause. The rearrangement links TRBV5-6 to TRBJ2-1; TRBD1 agrees at 7 bases. Germline CDR1 SGHDT, CDR2 YYEEEE. This CDR3 is 13 amino acids long. The CDR3 spells CASSFTGADEQFF. The CDR3 nucleotides read TGCGCCAGCAGCTTTACAGGGGCGGATGAGCAGTTCTTC.

The chain has TRBV6-6 and TRBJ1-2, with 8 bases that match TRBD1. The junction had 23 bases not matched to a gene; V was cut back by 5 bases and J by 9 bases. CDR1 and CDR2 from the germline V gene are MNHNY and SVGAGI (reference sequence). This CDR3 contains 18 residues. The CDR3 sequence is CASSPIPGQDSFSGRYTF. The CDR3 DNA reads as TGTGCCAGCAGTCCCATTCCGGGACAGGATTCTTTTTCGGGGCGCTACACCTTC.

This clonotype is medium-sized within its sample. The chain couples TRBV5-4 to TRBJ2-7; D is unresolved. The V and J ends lost 3 bases and 2 bases respectively, with 27 bases between them. Germline V gene sequence: CDR1 SGHNT, CDR2 YYREEE (reference sequence). CDR3 length: 19 amino acids. The CDR3 DNA is TGTGCCAGCAGCTCAACAACAGCCACGCCGACACACGAAGCCTACGAGCAGTACTTC. Protein product: CASSSTTATPTHEAYEQYF. The whole variable domain, filled in from reference TRBV5-4 and TRBJ2-7, reads ETGVTQSPTHLIKTRGQQVTLRCSSQSGHNTVSWYQQALGQGPQFIFQYYREEENGRGNFPPRFSGLQFPNYSSELNVNALELDDSALYLCASSSTTATPTHEAYEQYFGPGTRLTVT.

About this clonotype itself: A much larger clone differs by one base, so this may be a read error. The CDR3 reads CSVGTGAAEQYF. Written as DNA, the CDR3 is TGCAGCGTTGGGACAGGGGCGGCCGAGCAGTACTTC. This chain joins TRBV29-1 and TRBJ2-7; 9 bases are a match to TRBD1. Germline values: CDR1 SQVTM, CDR2 ANQGSEA. V trimming: 4 bases; J trimming: 6 bases; junction bases outside the gene matches: 4. The length of the CDR3 is 12 residues.